Sequencing of this TCR beta chain was carried out in a study of human T cells and chemical hapten exposure. Study as a whole: A roughly 2 cm by roughly 2 cm inner upper arm patch received 2% DPC for sensitization.

Turning to this clonotype: A much larger clone differs from this one at a single base, so this may be a read error.

Noted time point: patch test 1, 2 weeks after DPC sensitization. As for treatment: therapeutic diphenylcyclopropenone sensitization with weekly scalp DPC. A single record per CDR3 protein comes from TCRdb applying MiXCR to the RACE reads. This sample has some 180,000 distinct CDR3 sequences, with 20% to 25% found just once. Germline V gives CDR1 SQVTM, CDR2 ANQGSEA. This CDR3 spans 8 amino acids. The sequencing here drew on whole blood, taken in connection with sensitization to the hapten diphenylcyclopropenone (DPC). This TCR was recovered from a woman in her forties or fifties with alopecia areata. Some clones in this sample may be carry-over from other donors' samples. The chain has TRBV29-1 and TRBJ2-3; D is unclear. CDR3 in amino acids: CGADTQYF. The DNA of the CDR3 is TGCGGCGCTGATACGCAGTATTTT.